Sequencing of this TCR beta chain was carried out in a study of blood T cell repertoires in COVID-19. As for the study in general: The analysed material was cDNA or gDNA that came from T cells, B-cell-depleted T cells, or PBMCs.

The germline V and J ends were trimmed by 8 bases and 4 bases, with 15 bases remaining between them. The CDR3 length is 14 residues. Germline V gene data show CDR1 as LGHDT and CDR2 as YNNKEL (reference sequence). Sequenced by immunoSEQ multiplex PCR; TCRdb stores in-frame clones only, minus some. The sample consists of some 270,000 clones, about 83% of them appearing once. This clone was detected once. This chain links TRBV3-1 (or the pseudogene TRBV3-2) with TRBJ1-5; no firm D call. The receptor's source is a woman of 80 years or more with COVID-19, enrolled during active disease. What was sequenced was peripheral blood. The CDR3 nucleotides read TGTGCCAGCGGTTCTGGACGGGGAAATCAGCCCCAGCATTTT. The encoded protein is CASGSGRGNQPQHF.